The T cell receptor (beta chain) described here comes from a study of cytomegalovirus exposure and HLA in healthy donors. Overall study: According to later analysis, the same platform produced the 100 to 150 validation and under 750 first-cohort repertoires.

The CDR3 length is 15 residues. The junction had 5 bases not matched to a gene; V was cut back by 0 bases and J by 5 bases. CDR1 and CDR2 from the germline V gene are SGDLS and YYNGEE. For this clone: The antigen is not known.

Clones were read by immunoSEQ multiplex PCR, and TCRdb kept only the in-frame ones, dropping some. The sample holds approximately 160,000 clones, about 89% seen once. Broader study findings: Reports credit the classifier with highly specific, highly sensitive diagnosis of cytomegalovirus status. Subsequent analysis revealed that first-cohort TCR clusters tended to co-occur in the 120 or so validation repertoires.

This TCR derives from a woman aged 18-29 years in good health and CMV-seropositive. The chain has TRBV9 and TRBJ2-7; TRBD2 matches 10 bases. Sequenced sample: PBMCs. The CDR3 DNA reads TGTGCCAGCAGCGTAGGTTCTAGCGGGAGCCACGAGCAGTACTTC. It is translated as CASSVGSSGSHEQYF. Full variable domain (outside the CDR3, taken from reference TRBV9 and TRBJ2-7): DSGVTQTPKHLITATGQRVTLRCSPRSGDLSVYWYQQSLDQGLQFLIQYYNGEERAKGNILERFSAQQFPDLHSELNLSSLELGDSALYFCASSVGSSGSHEQYFGPGTRLTVT.